The rows below give T cell receptor beta chains drawn from one sample of a study of human T cells and chemical hapten exposure. Using its own MiXCR run on the RACE reads, TCRdb lists one record per CDR3 protein. Of about 82,000 distinct CDR3 sequences in the sample, 8.6% are singletons; the top ten hold 1.5%. Sequenced: whole blood. These receptor sequences come from a male donor in good health. Some clones in this sample may be carry-over from other donors' samples. Both conserved end residues are part of each CDR3. D genes are given only for firm matches. Only part of the rows carry a size: once, few, many, or a class if the clone is expanded.

V gene	J gene	clone size	D gene	CDR3 DNA	CDR3 protein
TRBV10-1	TRBJ2-4	NA	NA	TGCGCCAGCAGCCCCGGATCTCTAGCCAAAAACATTCAGTACTTC	CASSPGSLAKNIQYF
TRBV13	TRBJ2-2	NA	NA	TGTGCCAGCAGCTTATCTAGGCCGTGGGACACCGGGGAGCTGTTTTTT	CASSLSRPWDTGELFF
TRBV5-1	TRBJ2-5	once	NA	TGCGCCAGCCGCCCACAGGGAGAGACCCAGTACTTC	CASRPQGETQYF
TRBV4-1	TRBJ2-1	NA	NA	TGCGCCAGCAGCCCCCGGGCCCACGTGGATGAGCAGTTCTTC	CASSPRAHVDEQFF
TRBV20-1	TRBJ1-4	NA	NA	TGCAGTGCGAGACACGCAACTAATGAAAAACTGTTTTTT	CSARHATNEKLFF
TRBV18	TRBJ1-2	NA	NA	TGTGCCAGCTCACCAGAGAGTGGACGGAAGACTAACTATGGCTACACCTTC	CASSPESGRKTNYGYTF
TRBV7-6	TRBJ2-3	few	NA	TGTGCCAGCAGCTTCCATCCCGACAGCACAGATACGCAGTATTTT	CASSFHPDSTDTQYF
TRBV6-5	TRBJ2-2	many	TRBD1	TGTGCCAGCAGTGCCGGGACAGGGTTCACCGGGGAGCTGTTTTTT	CASSAGTGFTGELFF
TRBV20-1	TRBJ1-6	few	NA	TGCAGTGCTAGCGATGGGGGAGGGGGATCACCCCTCCACTTT	CSASDGGGGSPLHF
TRBV27	TRBJ1-2	few	NA	TGTGCCAGCAGTTTAGGGCGTGGGCCCTATGGCTACACCTTC	CASSLGRGPYGYTF
TRBV6-5	TRBJ2-7	few	NA	TGTGCCAGCAGTTATAAAAGTGCCTACGAGCAGTACTTC	CASSYKSAYEQYF
TRBV29-1	TRBJ2-3	many	NA	TGCAGCGTGGCAGGGCGTCTCACAGATACGCAGTATTTT	CSVAGRLTDTQYF
TRBV6-5	TRBJ2-3	NA	TRBD1	TGTGCCAGCAGTTACTTCGGACAGGGCGGGACAGATACGCAGTATTTT	CASSYFGQGGTDTQYF
TRBV7-9	TRBJ2-1	NA	NA	TGTGCCAGCAGCCATGGGGCCAATGAGCAGTTCTTC	CASSHGANEQFF
TRBV6-5	TRBJ1-4	many	TRBD1	TGTGCCAGCAGTTATGGGGACAGGAATGAAAAACTGTTTTTT	CASSYGDRNEKLFF
TRBV6-2/TRBV6-3	TRBJ1-4	NA	NA	TGTGCCAGCAGTTACTCCGGGAGAGGTGAAAAACTGTTTTTT	CASSYSGRGEKLFF
TRBV6-6	TRBJ2-7	NA	NA	TGTGCCAGCAGTTACTCAGGGGAAGCCTACGAGCAGTACTTC	CASSYSGEAYEQYF
TRBV4-1	TRBJ2-1	NA	NA	TGCGCCAGCAGCCCTAGCGCCCGAGGTTATGAGCAGTTCTTC	CASSPSARGYEQFF
TRBV6-1	TRBJ1-2	many	NA	TGTGCCAGCACCCAACACGAAGCTAACTATGGCTACACCTTC	CASTQHEANYGYTF
TRBV19	TRBJ2-6	few	NA	TGTGCCAGTAGTATAGGCTCTGGGGCCAACGTCCTGACTTTC	CASSIGSGANVLTF
TRBV11-2	TRBJ2-7	few	NA	TGTGCCAGCAGCTCTAGGTGGGGAACCGAGCAGTACTTC	CASSSRWGTEQYF
TRBV29-1	TRBJ2-2	NA	NA	TGCAGCGTTGTGTCCGGGGCCGGGGAGCTGTTTTTT	CSVVSGAGELFF
TRBV7-9	TRBJ2-6	NA	NA	TGTGCCAGCAGCGACAGGCTATCTGGGGCCAACGTCCTGACTTTC	CASSDRLSGANVLTF
TRBV3-1	TRBJ2-7	many	NA	TGTGCCAGCAGGTTTAGCGGAGCCTACGAGCAGTACTTC	CASRFSGAYEQYF
TRBV5-4	TRBJ2-1	few	TRBD2	TGTGCCAGCAGCTTGTTTGCGGGAGTTAGATTCAATGAGCAGTTCTTC	CASSLFAGVRFNEQFF
TRBV14	TRBJ2-3	many	NA	TGTGCCAGCAGCCGGGAGAACACAGATACGCAGTATTTT	CASSRENTDTQYF
TRBV2	TRBJ2-1	NA	NA	TGTGCCAGCAGTGAGGAGGGGAGCGGCACTAGTGAGCAGTTCTTC	CASSEEGSGTSEQFF
TRBV7-8	TRBJ2-2	few	NA	TGTGCCAGCAGCTTAGGAGGGGGGGTTTCCGGGGAGCTGTTTTTT	CASSLGGGVSGELFF
TRBV6-5	TRBJ2-1	NA	NA	TGTGCCAGCAGTTACTCGAGGAAGAATGAGCAGTTCTTC	CASSYSRKNEQFF
TRBV9	TRBJ1-3	few	NA	TGTGCCAGCAGCTCACGGGACGGCGGAAACACCATATATTTT	CASSSRDGGNTIYF
TRBV6-1	TRBJ1-3	few	NA	TGTGCCAGCAGTGTGACGGGACAAAGCTCTGGAAACACCATATATTTT	CASSVTGQSSGNTIYF
TRBV5-1	TRBJ1-6	NA	TRBD1	TGCGCCAGCAGCTACGGCGGGACAGGAAATTCACCCCTCCACTTT	CASSYGGTGNSPLHF
TRBV5-1	TRBJ1-3	NA	NA	TGCGCCAGCAGCTTTGGGGGCTCTGGAAACACCATATATTTT	CASSFGGSGNTIYF
TRBV6-5	TRBJ2-7	many	TRBD2	TGTGCCAGCAGTTACCAGCTCACTAGCGGGGAGGACGAGCAGTACTTC	CASSYQLTSGEDEQYF
TRBV20-1	TRBJ2-7	few	NA	TGCAGTGCTAGTCGGTTAGACAGCTCCTACGAGCAGTACTTC	CSASRLDSSYEQYF
TRBV10-3	TRBJ2-1	few	NA	TGTGCCATCAGTGACTTCTCAGCCAGCTCCTACAATGAGCAGTTCTTC	CAISDFSASSYNEQFF
TRBV18	TRBJ1-1	few	NA	TGTGCCAGCTCACTCCTTCTTGGGGCAATGAACACTGAAGCTTTCTTT	CASSLLLGAMNTEAFF
TRBV12-3/TRBV12-4	TRBJ2-1	NA	TRBD2	TGTGCCAGCAGACTGACTAGCGGGAGGTACAATGAGCAGTTCTTC	CASRLTSGRYNEQFF
TRBV29-1	TRBJ1-2	few	NA	TGCAGCGTTGATCAGGGCGACTATGGCTACACCTTC	CSVDQGDYGYTF
TRBV4-1	TRBJ1-1	NA	NA	TGCGCCAGCAGCCTCAAGGTTTGGTCAGGGACTGAAGCTTTCTTT	CASSLKVWSGTEAFF
TRBV6-5	TRBJ2-5	few	NA	TGTGCCAGCAGGAGCGGAGCCCGTGGGGAGACCCAGTACTTC	CASRSGARGETQYF
TRBV4-1	TRBJ2-7	many	NA	TGCGCCAGCAGCGGACCCGCGAGCTCCTACGAGCAGTACTTC	CASSGPASSYEQYF
TRBV6-5	TRBJ2-1	many	NA	TGTGCCAGCAGTTTAGGGCAGAACAATGAGCAGTTCTTC	CASSLGQNNEQFF
TRBV5-1	TRBJ2-3	NA	NA	TGCACCAGCAGCTTGAGCAGGGCTAGTACGGGACTTAGCACAGATACGCAGTATTTT	CTSSLSRASTGLSTDTQYF
TRBV19	TRBJ1-5	NA	TRBD1	TGTGCCAGTAGCGGACAGGCCGGGGGGTATCAGCCCCAGCATTTT	CASSGQAGGYQPQHF
TRBV6-1	TRBJ2-7	once	NA	TGTGCCAGCAGTGTAAATAGCGTCCAGTCTGTGGTTGGCGAGCAGTACTTC	CASSVNSVQSVVGEQYF
TRBV5-1	TRBJ2-3	many	TRBD2	TGCGCCAGCAGCTTGGAGGCGGGGGCAGATACGCAGTATTTT	CASSLEAGADTQYF
TRBV2	TRBJ1-2	NA	NA	TGTGCCAGCAGTGTGAGGCAGGAGAACTATGGCTACACCTTC	CASSVRQENYGYTF
TRBV5-1	TRBJ2-1	few	NA	TGCGCCAGCAGCTTGAGGGCAGCCAACTCCTACAATGAGCAGTTCTTC	CASSLRAANSYNEQFF